Below, 20 T cell receptor beta chains from the same sample are listed, as sequenced in a study of shared clonotypes between healthy human individuals. The naive CD8 fraction comprised CD45RO-negative cells positively selected for CCR7 and excluded terminally differentiated effector memory CD45RA+ cells. Produced via immunoSEQ multiplex PCR; TCRdb's table is partial and in-frame only. The repertoire holds 760,000 or so clones, just over 95% seen once, with under 0.3% in the top ten. The sequencing sample was made of naive CD8+ T cells sorted from blood. The source is a young man in good health.

CDR3 sequence reads: CASSPGLSGFSTEAFF. For the CDR3, the DNA is TGCGCCAGCAGCCCGGGCCTTTCCGGGTTCAGCACTGAAGCTTTCTTT. This chain links TRBV5-1 with TRBJ1-1, with D unclear. Per germline, CDR1 SGHRS and CDR2 YFSETQ. The CDR3 has 16 residues. V lost 4 bases and J lost 4, with 20 bases in between.

The chain is built from TRBV28 and TRBJ1-4; D is unclear. The CDR3 length is 15 residues. V dropped 2 bases and J dropped 8 bases, with 15 bases sitting between them. CDR1 and CDR2 (germline): MDHEN, SYDVKM. The CDR3: CASSLVLDGEEKLFF. CDR3 DNA: TGTGCCAGCAGTTTAGTCCTGGACGGGGAGGAAAAACTGTTTTTT.

V gene TRBV18 combines with J gene TRBJ2-7; 10 bases fit TRBD2. Germline loops: CDR1 KGHSH, CDR2 LQKENI. V dropped 2 bases and J dropped 5; count of bases not matched to a gene: 6. CDR3 length: 15 residues. CDR3 DNA: TGTGCCAGCTCACCAGGGCTAGCGGGAGACGACGAGCAGTACTTC. Its protein product is CASSPGLAGDDEQYF.

This sequence joins TRBV4-3 and TRBJ2-3, with a tentative D call TRBD2 (5 bases). The CDR3 is 16 residues long. Trimming took off 6 bases at V and 0 bases at J, with 16 bases between the two ends. The germline V gene encodes CDR1 LGHNA and CDR2 YSLEER. The CDR3 region is CASSNGLAASTDTQYF. CDR3 in DNA: TGCGCCAGCAGTAATGGGCTAGCAGCTAGCACAGATACGCAGTATTTT.

This chain connects TRBV28 to TRBJ2-1; 7 bases line up with TRBD2. J was trimmed by 7 bases and V by 3 bases; bases with no gene match: 12. CDR1 MDHEN and CDR2 SYDVKM come from the germline V gene. The CDR3 length is 16 residues. The CDR3 region is CASSFLFAGERNEQFF. In DNA, the CDR3 is TGTGCCAGCAGTTTCCTCTTCGCGGGAGAGAGGAATGAGCAGTTCTTC. The full variable domain, completed using reference TRBV28 and TRBJ2-1, is DVKVTQSSRYLVKRTGEKVFLECVQDMDHENMFWYRQDPGLGLRLIYFSYDVKMKEKGDIPEGYSVSREKKERFSLILESASTNQTSMYLCASSFLFAGERNEQFFGPGTRLTVL.

The rearrangement uses TRBV6-5 and TRBJ2-7; TRBD2 aligns across 7 bases. Germline lookup yields CDR1 MNHEY and CDR2 SVGAGI. J gave up 2 bases and V 0 bases, and 4 bases lay outside the gene matches. This CDR3 contains 15 residues. In nucleotides, the CDR3 is TGTGCCAGCAGTTACTCACCAGCGGGAACCTACGAGCAGTACTTC. Translation gives CASSYSPAGTYEQYF.

The chain couples TRBV7-9 to TRBJ1-5; D is unresolved. The length of the CDR3 is 12 residues. Germline loops: CDR1 SEHNR, CDR2 FQNEAQ (reference sequence). Trimming stripped 5 bases from V and 5 bases from J, with 7 bases between. The CDR3 protein is CASSRHDQPQHF. The CDR3 bases are TGTGCCAGCAGCCGTCACGATCAGCCCCAGCATTTT. Full variable domain (remainder filled in from reference TRBV7-9 and TRBJ1-5): DTGVSQNPRHKITKRGQNVTFRCDPISEHNRLYWYRQTLGQGPEFLTYFQNEAQLEKSRLLSDRFSAERPKGSFSTLEIQRTEQGDSAMYLCASSRHDQPQHFGDGTRLSIL.

This clone was picked up one time. The V and J genes are TRBV6-5 and TRBJ1-1; TRBD1 might be the D (5 bases). This CDR3 spans 12 amino acids. V was shortened by 6 bases and J by 7 bases, with 12 bases between the two germline ends. The germline CDR1 and CDR2 sequences are MNHEY and SVGAGI. The CDR3 is CASSPGPIEAFF. CDR3 DNA: TGTGCCAGCAGCCCGGGGCCAATTGAAGCTTTCTTT.

The chain couples TRBV4-3 to TRBJ2-7; no clear D gene. The CDR3 loop spans 14 amino acids. Germline-derived CDR1 and CDR2 are LGHNA and YSLEER. Between the trimmed V and J ends, which lost 0 bases and 3 bases, there was a span of 9 bases. The CDR3 sequence is CASSQDPGNYEQYF. In DNA, the CDR3 is TGCGCCAGCAGCCAAGATCCAGGTAACTACGAGCAGTACTTC.

This chain connects TRBV4-1 to TRBJ2-1, with 16 bases matching TRBD2. Germline V gene lookup returns CDR1 MGHRA and CDR2 YSYEKL. This CDR3 is built from 17 residues. Germline trimming cut 3 bases from V and 9 bases from J; bases unmatched to any gene: 8. The CDR3 here is CASSHPGLAGGPGEQFF. For the CDR3, the DNA is TGCGCCAGCAGCCACCCGGGACTAGCGGGAGGGCCAGGTGAGCAGTTCTTC.

The rearrangement links TRBV19 to TRBJ2-7; TRBD1 aligns across 9 bases. V was clipped by 5 bases and J by 3 bases; unmatched bases: 8. The CDR3 loop spans 15 amino acids. Germline lookup yields CDR1 LNHDA and CDR2 SQIVND (reference sequence). CDR3 sequence (DNA): TGTGCCAGTAGTCCGGGACAGGGTATCCTCTACGAGCAGTACTTC. Its translation: CASSPGQGILYEQYF.

Only one count was recorded for this clone. The chain uses TRBV7-9 and TRBJ2-3; no firm D call. Germline V gene sequence: CDR1 SEHNR, CDR2 FQNEAQ (reference sequence). The CDR3 is 13 residues long. V shed 6 bases and J shed 2 bases, with 9 bases lying between them. In nucleotides, the CDR3 is TGTGCCAGCAGGAGACAAACCACAGATACGCAGTATTTT. This sequence encodes CASRRQTTDTQYF.

CDR3 sequence: CAIRQGVETNEKLFF. The CDR3 bases are TGTGCCATACGACAGGGGGTGGAAACTAATGAAAAACTGTTTTTT. V and J are TRBV10-3 and TRBJ1-4, with 9 bases that match TRBD1. The CDR3 runs 15 residues. Germline lookup yields CDR1 ENHRY and CDR2 SYGVKD. Unmatched junction bases numbered 6, after V lost 9 bases and J lost 1 base.

The V call is TRBV5-4, the J call TRBJ2-7, with 7 bases fitting TRBD2. Germline V gene data show CDR1 as SGHNT and CDR2 as YYREEE (reference sequence). The CDR3 contains 16 residues. V was pared by 4 bases and J by 2 bases, with 12 bases of the junction left unmatched. CDR3 protein: CASSATPGTTAYEQYF. The CDR3 DNA is TGTGCCAGCAGCGCTACCCCCGGGACTACGGCCTACGAGCAGTACTTC.

As DNA, the CDR3 is TGTGCCAGCACCGTGGCTGACCAAGAGACCCAGTACTTC. Translating it yields CASTVADQETQYF. The J gene is TRBJ2-5, the V gene TRBV5-8; D gene unclear. This CDR3 has 13 amino acids. The V end was cut by 6 bases, the J end by 0 bases, with 9 bases between. Germline lookup yields CDR1 SGHTS and CDR2 YDEGEE.

The chain's CDR3 is CASSQVWTGEAEQYF. The CDR3 DNA is TGCGCCAGCAGCCAAGTATGGACAGGGGAGGCCGAGCAGTACTTC. The chain carries TRBV4-3 and TRBJ2-7, with 9 positions matching TRBD1. In germline, CDR1 is LGHNA, CDR2 YSLEER. Trimming cost V 1 base and J 6 bases; bases outside gene matches: 7. This CDR3 contains 15 residues.

V and J are TRBV6-5 and TRBJ2-7, with D possibly being TRBD2 (6 bases). The CDR3 is made up of 15 amino acids. The germline V gene encodes CDR1 MNHEY and CDR2 SVGAGI. Deletions cut 0 bases from V and 3 bases from J, with 12 bases between. This chain's CDR3 is CASSYSQSGGYEQYF. The CDR3 DNA sequence: TGTGCCAGCAGTTACTCGCAATCCGGGGGCTACGAGCAGTACTTC.

The chain recombines TRBV29-1 with TRBJ2-1; D gene ambiguous. The CDR3 length is 15 residues. Germline V gene data show CDR1 as SQVTM and CDR2 as ANQGSEA. Trimming left V 5 bases short and J 11 bases short, with 25 bases between. CDR3 residues: CSVSGRSPRDDQQFF. The CDR3 DNA follows: TGCAGCGTTTCGGGTCGGTCGCCCAGAGATGATCAGCAGTTCTTC.

The CDR3 DNA reads TGTGCCAGTAGTATCCAGGGAGGAAAACTGTTTTTT. Its translation is CASSIQGGKLFF. The rearrangement uses TRBV19 and TRBJ1-4; possibly TRBD1 for D (5 bases). Germline V gives CDR1 LNHDA, CDR2 SQIVND (reference sequence). The CDR3 length is 12 residues. V was cut by 3 bases and J by 10 bases, with 9 bases left in between.

The chain joins TRBV29-1 to TRBJ2-6; D ambiguous. The CDR3 loop spans 14 amino acids. Germline values: CDR1 SQVTM, CDR2 ANQGSEA. Trimming pared 4 bases from V and 3 bases from J, leaving 10 bases between. CDR3 in amino acids: CSVVDKDGANVLTF. CDR3 nucleotides: TGCAGCGTTGTTGACAAGGATGGGGCCAACGTCCTGACTTTC.